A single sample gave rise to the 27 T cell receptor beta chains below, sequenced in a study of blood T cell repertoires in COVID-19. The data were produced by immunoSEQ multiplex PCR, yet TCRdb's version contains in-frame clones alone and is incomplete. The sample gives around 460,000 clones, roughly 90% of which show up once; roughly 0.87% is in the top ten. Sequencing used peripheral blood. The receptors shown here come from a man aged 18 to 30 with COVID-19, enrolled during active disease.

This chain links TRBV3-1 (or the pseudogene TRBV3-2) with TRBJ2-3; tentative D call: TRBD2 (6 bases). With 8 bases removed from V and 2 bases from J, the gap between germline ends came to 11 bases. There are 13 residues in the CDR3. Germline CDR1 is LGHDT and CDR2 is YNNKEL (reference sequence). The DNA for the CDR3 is TGTGCCAGCCAAGGAGGGTACACAGATACGCAGTATTTT. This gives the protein CASQGGYTDTQYF.

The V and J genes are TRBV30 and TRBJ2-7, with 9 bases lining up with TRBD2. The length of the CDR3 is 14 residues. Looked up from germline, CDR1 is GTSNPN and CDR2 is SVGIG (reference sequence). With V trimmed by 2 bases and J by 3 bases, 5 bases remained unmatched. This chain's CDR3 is CAWSFAGGVYEQYF. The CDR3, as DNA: TGTGCCTGGAGTTTCGCGGGAGGGGTCTACGAGCAGTACTTC.

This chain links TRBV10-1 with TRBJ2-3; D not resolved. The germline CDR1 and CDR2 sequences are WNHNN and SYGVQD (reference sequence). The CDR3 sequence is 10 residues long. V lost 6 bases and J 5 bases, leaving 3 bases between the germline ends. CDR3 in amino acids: CASSRDTQYF. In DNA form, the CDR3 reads TGCGCCAGCAGCCGAGATACGCAGTATTTT.

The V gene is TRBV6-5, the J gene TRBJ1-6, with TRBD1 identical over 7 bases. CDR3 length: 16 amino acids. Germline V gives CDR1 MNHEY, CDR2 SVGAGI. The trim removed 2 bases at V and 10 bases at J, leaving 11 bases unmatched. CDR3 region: CASSYAATGVRSPLHF. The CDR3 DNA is TGTGCCAGCAGTTACGCGGCAACAGGGGTACGCTCACCCCTCCACTTT.

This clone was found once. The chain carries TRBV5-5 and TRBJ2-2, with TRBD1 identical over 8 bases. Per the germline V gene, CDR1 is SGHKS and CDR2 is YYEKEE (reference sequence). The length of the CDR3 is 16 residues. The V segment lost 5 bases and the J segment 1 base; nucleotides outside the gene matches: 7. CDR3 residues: CASRTGQGRNTGELFF. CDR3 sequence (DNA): TGTGCCAGCAGAACTGGACAGGGACGGAACACCGGGGAGCTGTTTTTT.

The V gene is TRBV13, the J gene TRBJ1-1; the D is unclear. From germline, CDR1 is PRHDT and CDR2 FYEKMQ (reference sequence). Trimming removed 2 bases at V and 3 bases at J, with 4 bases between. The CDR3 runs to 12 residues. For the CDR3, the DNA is TGTGCCAGCAGCTTACGGGACACTGAAGCTTTCTTT. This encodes CASSLRDTEAFF.

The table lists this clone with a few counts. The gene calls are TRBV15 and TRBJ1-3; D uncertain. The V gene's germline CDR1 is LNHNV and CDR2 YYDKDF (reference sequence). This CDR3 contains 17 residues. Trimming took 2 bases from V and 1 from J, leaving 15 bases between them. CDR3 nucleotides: TGTGCCACCAGCAGATATACCGGAGAGGTATCTGGAAACACCATATATTTT. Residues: CATSRYTGEVSGNTIYF.

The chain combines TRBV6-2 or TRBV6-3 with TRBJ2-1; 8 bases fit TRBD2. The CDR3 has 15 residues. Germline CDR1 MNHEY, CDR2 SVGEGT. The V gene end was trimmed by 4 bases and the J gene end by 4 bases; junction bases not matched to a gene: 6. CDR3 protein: CASSFSGGGYNEQFF. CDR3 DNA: TGTGCCAGCAGTTTTTCGGGAGGGGGGTACAATGAGCAGTTCTTC.

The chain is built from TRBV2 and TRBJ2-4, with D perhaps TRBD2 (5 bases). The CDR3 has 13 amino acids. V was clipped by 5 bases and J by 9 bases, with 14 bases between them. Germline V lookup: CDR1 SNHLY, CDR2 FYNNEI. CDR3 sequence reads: CASSLAPRGIQYF. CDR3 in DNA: TGTGCCAGCAGTCTGGCCCCACGGGGCATTCAGTACTTC.

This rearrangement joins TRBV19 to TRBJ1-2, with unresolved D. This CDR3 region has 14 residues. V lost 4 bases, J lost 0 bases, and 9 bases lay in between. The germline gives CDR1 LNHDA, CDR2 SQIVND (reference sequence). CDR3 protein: CASSNPGTNYGYTF. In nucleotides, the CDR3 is TGTGCCAGTAGTAACCCGGGAACTAACTATGGCTACACCTTC.

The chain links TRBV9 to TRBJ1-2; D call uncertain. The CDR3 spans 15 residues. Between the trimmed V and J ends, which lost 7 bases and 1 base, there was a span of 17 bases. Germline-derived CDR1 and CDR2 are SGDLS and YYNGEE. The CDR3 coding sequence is TGTGCCAGCCAAAGGGAGGACGGATTTAACTATGGCTACACCTTC. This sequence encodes CASQREDGFNYGYTF.

The CDR3 loop is CASSLDRARTDTQYF. DNA for the CDR3: TGTGCCAGCAGCCTCGACAGAGCCCGCACAGATACGCAGTATTTT. The rearrangement links TRBV9 to TRBJ2-3; D possibly corresponds to TRBD1 (5 bases). This CDR3 spans 15 amino acids. The V end was cut by 4 bases, the J end by 1 base, with 13 bases between. Germline V CDR1 and CDR2: SGDLS, YYNGEE.

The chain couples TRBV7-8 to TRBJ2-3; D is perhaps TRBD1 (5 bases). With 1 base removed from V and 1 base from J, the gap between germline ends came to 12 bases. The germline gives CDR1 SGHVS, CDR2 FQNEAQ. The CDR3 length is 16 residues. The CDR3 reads CASSLGYLTGTDTQYF. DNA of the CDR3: TGTGCCAGCAGCTTAGGATACCTGACAGGCACAGATACGCAGTATTTT.

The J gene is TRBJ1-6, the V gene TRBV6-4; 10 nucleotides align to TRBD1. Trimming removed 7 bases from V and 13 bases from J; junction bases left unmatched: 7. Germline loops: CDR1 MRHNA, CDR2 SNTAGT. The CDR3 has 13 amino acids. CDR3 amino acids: CASKRDRGAPLHF. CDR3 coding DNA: TGTGCCAGCAAGCGGGACAGGGGAGCGCCCCTCCACTTT.

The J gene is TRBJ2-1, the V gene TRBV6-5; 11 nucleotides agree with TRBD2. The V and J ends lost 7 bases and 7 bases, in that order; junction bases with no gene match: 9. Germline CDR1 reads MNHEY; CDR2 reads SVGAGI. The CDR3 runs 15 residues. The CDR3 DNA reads TGTGCCAGCACGATGACTAGCGGGGTATCTAATGAGCAGTTCTTC. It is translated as CASTMTSGVSNEQFF.

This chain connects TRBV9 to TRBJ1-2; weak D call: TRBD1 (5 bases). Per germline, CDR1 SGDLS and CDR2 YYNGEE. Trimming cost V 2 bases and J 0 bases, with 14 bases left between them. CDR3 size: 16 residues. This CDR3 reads CASSVAPGVSNYGYTF. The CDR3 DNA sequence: TGTGCCAGCAGCGTCGCCCCGGGGGTTTCTAACTATGGCTACACCTTC. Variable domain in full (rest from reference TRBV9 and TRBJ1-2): DSGVTQTPKHLITATGQRVTLRCSPRSGDLSVYWYQQSLDQGLQFLIQYYNGEERAKGNILERFSAQQFPDLHSELNLSSLELGDSALYFCASSVAPGVSNYGYTFGSGTRLTVV.

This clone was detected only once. The DNA for the CDR3 is TGTGCCAGCAGTACTGGGACAGTCATATACAATGAGCAGTTCTTC. This sequence encodes CASSTGTVIYNEQFF. The J gene is TRBJ2-1, the V gene TRBV5-4; 7 positions match TRBD1. CDR3 length: 15 residues. Germline CDR1 SGHNT, CDR2 YYREEE (reference sequence). V trimming: 5 bases; J trimming: 4 bases; junction bases outside the gene matches: 9.

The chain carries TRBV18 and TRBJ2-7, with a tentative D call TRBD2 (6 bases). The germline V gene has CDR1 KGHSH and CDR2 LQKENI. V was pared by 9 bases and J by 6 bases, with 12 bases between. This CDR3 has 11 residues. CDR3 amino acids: CASLSGGEQYF. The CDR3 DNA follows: TGTGCCAGTCTCTCCGGGGGCGAGCAGTACTTC.

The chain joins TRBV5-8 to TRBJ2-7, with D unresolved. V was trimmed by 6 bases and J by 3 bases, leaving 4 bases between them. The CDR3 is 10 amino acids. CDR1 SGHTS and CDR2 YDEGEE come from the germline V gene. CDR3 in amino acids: CASILYEQYF. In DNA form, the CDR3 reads TGTGCCAGCATCCTCTACGAGCAGTACTTC.

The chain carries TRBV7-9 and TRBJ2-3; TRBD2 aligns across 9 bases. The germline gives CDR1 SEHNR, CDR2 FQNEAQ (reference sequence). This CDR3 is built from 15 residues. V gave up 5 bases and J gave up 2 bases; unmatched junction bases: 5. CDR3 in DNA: TGTGCCAGCAGCGTTCCTAGCGGGATCACAGATACGCAGTATTTT. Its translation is CASSVPSGITDTQYF.

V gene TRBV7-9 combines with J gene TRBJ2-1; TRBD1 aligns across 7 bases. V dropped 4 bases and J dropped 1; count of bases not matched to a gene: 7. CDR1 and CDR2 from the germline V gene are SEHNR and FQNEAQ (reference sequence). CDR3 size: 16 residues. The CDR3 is CASSSYRGSSYNEQFF. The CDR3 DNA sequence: TGTGCCAGCAGCTCTTACAGGGGAAGTTCCTACAATGAGCAGTTCTTC.

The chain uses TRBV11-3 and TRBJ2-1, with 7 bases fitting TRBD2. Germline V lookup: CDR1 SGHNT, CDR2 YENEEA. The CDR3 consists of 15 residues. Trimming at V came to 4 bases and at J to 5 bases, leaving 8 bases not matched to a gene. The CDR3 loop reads CASSSRLAPDNEQFF. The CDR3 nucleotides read TGTGCCAGCAGCTCTCGACTAGCACCCGACAATGAGCAGTTCTTC.

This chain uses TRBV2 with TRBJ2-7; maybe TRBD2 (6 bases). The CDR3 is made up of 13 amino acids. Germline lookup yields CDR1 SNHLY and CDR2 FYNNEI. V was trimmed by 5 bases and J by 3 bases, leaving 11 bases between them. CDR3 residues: CASSSGLYYEQYF. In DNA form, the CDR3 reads TGTGCCAGCAGTTCGGGACTGTACTACGAGCAGTACTTC.

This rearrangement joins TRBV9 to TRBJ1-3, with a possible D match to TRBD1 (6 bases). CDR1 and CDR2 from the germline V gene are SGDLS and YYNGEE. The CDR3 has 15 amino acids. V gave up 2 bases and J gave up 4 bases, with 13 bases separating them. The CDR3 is CASSVGRGSGNTIYF. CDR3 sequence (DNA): TGTGCCAGCAGCGTGGGTAGGGGGAGCGGAAACACCATATATTTT.

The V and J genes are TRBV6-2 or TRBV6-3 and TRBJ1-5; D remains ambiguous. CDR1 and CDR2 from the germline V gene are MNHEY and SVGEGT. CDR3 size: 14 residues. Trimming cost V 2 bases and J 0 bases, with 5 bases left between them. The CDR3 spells CASSYAISNQPQHF. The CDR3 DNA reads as TGTGCCAGCAGTTACGCTATTAGCAATCAGCCCCAGCATTTT.

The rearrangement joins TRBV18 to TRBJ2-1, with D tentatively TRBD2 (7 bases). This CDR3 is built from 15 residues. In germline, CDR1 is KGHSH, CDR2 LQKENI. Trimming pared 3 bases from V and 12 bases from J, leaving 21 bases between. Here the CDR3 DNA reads TGTGCCAGCTCACCCCTACCGGGACTACAACAGGGGCAGTTCTTC. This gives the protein CASSPLPGLQQGQFF.

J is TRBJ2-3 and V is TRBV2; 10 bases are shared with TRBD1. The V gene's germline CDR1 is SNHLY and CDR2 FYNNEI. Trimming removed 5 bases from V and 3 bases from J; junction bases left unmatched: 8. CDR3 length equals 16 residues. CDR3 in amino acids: CASSFRQGAGTDTQYF. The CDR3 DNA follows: TGTGCCAGCAGTTTTCGACAGGGGGCCGGAACAGATACGCAGTATTTT.